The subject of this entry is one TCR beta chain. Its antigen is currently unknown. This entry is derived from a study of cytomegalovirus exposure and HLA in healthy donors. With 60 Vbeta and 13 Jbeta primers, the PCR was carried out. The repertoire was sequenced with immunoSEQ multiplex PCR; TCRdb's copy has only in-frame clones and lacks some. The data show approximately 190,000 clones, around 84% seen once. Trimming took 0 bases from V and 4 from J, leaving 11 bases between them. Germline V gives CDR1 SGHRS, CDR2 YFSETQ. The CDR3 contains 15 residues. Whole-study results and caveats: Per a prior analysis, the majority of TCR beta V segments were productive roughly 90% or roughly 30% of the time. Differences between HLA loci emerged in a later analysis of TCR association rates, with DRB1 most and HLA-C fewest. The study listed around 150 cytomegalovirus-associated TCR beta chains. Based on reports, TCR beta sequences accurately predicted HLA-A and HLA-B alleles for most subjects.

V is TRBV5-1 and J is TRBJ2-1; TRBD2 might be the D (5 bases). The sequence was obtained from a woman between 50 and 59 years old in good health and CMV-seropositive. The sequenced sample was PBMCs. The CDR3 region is CASSLEASRYNEQFF. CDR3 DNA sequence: TGCGCCAGCAGCTTGGAGGCTAGCCGTTACAATGAGCAGTTCTTC.